The rows below give T cell receptor beta chains drawn from one sample of a study of cytotoxic CD8 clonotypes in ibrutinib-treated CLL. Sequencing used immunoSEQ multiplex PCR; TCRdb keeps in-frame clones, though not all of them. The data show fewer than 45,000 clones, roughly three quarters seen once. The sequenced sample was PBMCs, obtained at disease progression, from a patient treated with ibrutinib. These TCRs come from a human donor with chronic lymphocytic leukemia. Each CDR3 is given with its conserved first and last residue. D genes are given only for firm matches. The listing skips clone size in some rows; elsewhere it reads once, few, many or a size class.

>NA|NA|TRBJ1-2|TRBV19
TGTGCCAGTAATCGGGGACGGACATACTATGGCTACACCTTC
CASNRGRTYYGYTF
>NA|TRBD1|TRBJ1-5|TRBV7-6
TGTGCCAGCAGCTTAGGGACAGGGGATCAGCCCCAGCATTTT
CASSLGTGDQPQHF
>few|NA|TRBJ2-7|TRBV12-2
TGTGCAAGTCGCATCGACCGGGACAGGGGCTACGAGCAGTACTTC
CASRIDRDRGYEQYF
>NA|TRBD2|TRBJ2-5|TRBV30
TGTGCCTGGAGCCTGACTAGCGGGCAAGAGACCCAGTACTTC
CAWSLTSGQETQYF
>NA|NA|TRBJ1-1|TRBV4-1
TGCGCCAGCAGCCAAGGGAAATCAGCGGTTTTCTTT
CASSQGKSAVFF
>NA|TRBD2|TRBJ2-2|TRBV7-2
TGTGCCAGCAGCTCCCCGGGGGCGGGGGGCGCGGCCGGGGAGCTGTTTTTT
CASSSPGAGGAAGELFF
>NA|NA|TRBJ2-5|TRBV5-1
TGCGCCAGCAGCGAGGACAACCAAGAGACCCAGTACTTC
CASSEDNQETQYF
>NA|NA|TRBJ1-2|TRBV28
TGTGCCAGCAGTTCCGGACTGGCTAACTATGGCTACACCTTC
CASSSGLANYGYTF
>few|TRBD2|TRBJ2-3|TRBV11-2
TGTGCCAGCAGCTCCTCCGGGGGGGTCGCAGATACGCAGTATTTT
CASSSSGGVADTQYF
>few|TRBD2|TRBJ2-3|TRBV25-1
TGTGCCAGCAGTGAATTGGACGCGGGGGGGCAGGATACGCAGTATTTT
CASSELDAGGQDTQYF
>NA|TRBD1|TRBJ2-2|TRBV2
TGTGCCAGCAGTGACGCGCGGACAGGGAAATCCGGGGAGCTGTTTTTT
CASSDARTGKSGELFF
>NA|NA|TRBJ2-1|TRBV6-5
TGTGCCAGCGGGGTAGATAACAATGAGCAGTTCTTC
CASGVDNNEQFF
>NA|NA|TRBJ1-1|TRBV5-1
TGCGCCAGCAGCTTGTGGGGACCCATGAACACTGAAGCTTTCTTT
CASSLWGPMNTEAFF
>few|TRBD1|TRBJ2-1|TRBV5-6
TGTGCCAGCAGCTTGGCCATAGACAGGGGGCGGGGAAATGAGCAGTTCTTC
CASSLAIDRGRGNEQFF
>NA|NA|TRBJ2-7|TRBV6-1
TGTGCCAGCTCGATGGGGAACACCCACTTTGGCGAGCAGTACTTC
CASSMGNTHFGEQYF
>NA|TRBD2|TRBJ2-7|TRBV7-9
TGTGCCAGCAGCTTAGACCAAAGCGGGAGAAAGGTTTACGAGCAGTACTTC
CASSLDQSGRKVYEQYF
>NA|NA|TRBJ2-1|TRBV18
TGTGCCAGCTCACCCTCTGAGCGGCTTCAAAACAATGAGCAGTTCTTC
CASSPSERLQNNEQFF
>NA|TRBD2|TRBJ2-7|TRBV11-3
TGTGCCAGCAGCTTAGGTCGCGGGAGGAGCCACGAGCAGTACTTC
CASSLGRGRSHEQYF
>NA|TRBD2|TRBJ2-2|TRBV5-1
TGCGCCACTTCGAGCGGGGGCCTGAACACCGGGGAGCTGTTTTTT
CATSSGGLNTGELFF
>NA|TRBD2|TRBJ2-7|TRBV5-5
TGTGCCAGCAGCTTGGGAGCGGGGGTTTTCGGCGAGCAGTACTTC
CASSLGAGVFGEQYF
>few|TRBD1|TRBJ1-4|TRBV7-9
TGTGCCAGCAGCTTGGGACAGGGGAGGGCTAATGAAAAACTGTTTTTT
CASSLGQGRANEKLFF
>NA|NA|TRBJ1-3|TRBV5-4
TGTGCCAGCAGCAAGGGGATGGCCGACGTTCCGGGAAACACCATATATTTT
CASSKGMADVPGNTIYF
>NA|TRBD1|TRBJ1-2|TRBV6-5
TGTGCCAGCGGGACACAGGGGGTCTACTATGGCTACACCTTC
CASGTQGVYYGYTF
>once|TRBD1|TRBJ2-7|TRBV6-1
TGTGCCAGCAGGTCGGGACAGGGTTTTGACGAGCAGTACTTC
CASRSGQGFDEQYF
>NA|NA|TRBJ2-7|TRBV7-9
TGTGCCTGGGACTCAACTTCAAGAGAGCAGTACTTC
CAWDSTSREQYF
>NA|NA|TRBJ1-2|TRBV6-1
TGTGCCAGCAGTGGTAGTAGCTATGGCTACACCTTC
CASSGSSYGYTF
>NA|NA|TRBJ2-7|TRBV18
TGTGCCAGCTCACCCGGGCGCTTTGGCTACGAGCAGTACTTC
CASSPGRFGYEQYF
>few|TRBD2|TRBJ2-7|TRBV7-6
TGTGCCAGCAGCAAAGAAGGGACTACCTTTTACGAGCAGTACTTC
CASSKEGTTFYEQYF
>NA|NA|TRBJ2-3|TRBV21-1
TGTGCCAGCAGCAAAGAGGAACCCGCAGATACGCAGTATTTT
CASSKEEPADTQYF
>NA|NA|TRBJ2-2|TRBV5-1
TGCGCCAGCAGCTCCCACGGGAACACCGGGGAGCTGTTTTTT
CASSSHGNTGELFF
>NA|TRBD1|TRBJ1-2|TRBV2
TGTGCCGGCACCGTCGACAGGGGGGGCGGCTACACCTTC
CAGTVDRGGGYTF
>NA|TRBD2|TRBJ2-5|TRBV19
TGTGCCAGTAGTCTACTCTTTGGGACTAGCGGGGCCCAAGAGACCCAGTACTTC
CASSLLFGTSGAQETQYF
>NA|NA|TRBJ1-5|TRBV2
TGTGCCAGCACCCCTGGGGTCACCTCTCAGCCCCAGCATTTT
CASTPGVTSQPQHF
>NA|NA|TRBJ2-1|TRBV6-5
TGTGCCAGCAGTTACAGGGACACGGGAGGGCAGTTCTTC
CASSYRDTGGQFF
>NA|NA|TRBJ1-1|TRBV7-2
TGTGCCAGCAGCTTAGGGCCCCCAAGCGCAGCTTTCTTT
CASSLGPPSAAFF
>NA|TRBD1|TRBJ2-7|TRBV7-8
TGTGCCAGCAGCTTAGCGACAGGGGGCGCCTACGAGCAGTACTTC
CASSLATGGAYEQYF
>NA|NA|TRBJ1-1|TRBV5-1
TGCGCCAGCAGCTTGTTGGGCAGGAACACTGAAGCTTTCTTT
CASSLLGRNTEAFF
>NA|TRBD1|TRBJ2-2|TRBV6-5
TGTGCCAGCAGTTACCTAAGTACAGGGGGCCGCGGGGAGCTGTTTTTT
CASSYLSTGGRGELFF
>few|NA|TRBJ1-5|TRBV6-5
TGTGCCAGCAGTTATCAGGCCACAGGGCCCCAGCATTTT
CASSYQATGPQHF
>NA|NA|TRBJ1-2|TRBV27
TGTGCCAGCAGTACACTAACCTACTCGGGGGGCTACACCTTC
CASSTLTYSGGYTF
>few|NA|TRBJ1-4|TRBV20-1
TGCAGTGCCCCGGCGGGGACCCAGGCCTTT
CSAPAGTQAF
>NA|TRBD1|TRBJ1-2|TRBV30
TGTGCCTGCCTAGGGGGCCAGGGCTCCTATGGCTACACCTTC
CACLGGQGSYGYTF
>once|TRBD1|TRBJ1-1|TRBV5-1
TGCGCCAGCAGTCCCGGGACAGGGGGCACTGAAGCTTTCTTT
CASSPGTGGTEAFF
>few|NA|TRBJ2-7|TRBV10-1
TGCGCCAGCAGTACAGGTTCCTACGAGCAGTACTTC
CASSTGSYEQYF
>NA|TRBD1|TRBJ2-5|TRBV11-1
TGTGCCAGCAGCTTAGGGCAGGGGGCAATCCAAGAGACCCAGTACTTC
CASSLGQGAIQETQYF
>NA|NA|TRBJ1-4|TRBV4-1
TGCGCCAGCAGCCAATTCTGGGGGTTTAATGAAAAACTGTTTTTT
CASSQFWGFNEKLFF
>medium-sized|NA|TRBJ2-7|TRBV18
TGTGCCAGCTCACCACCGGGGAAGCCCTACGAGCAGTACTTC
CASSPPGKPYEQYF
>NA|TRBD1|TRBJ2-1|TRBV10-1
TGCGCCAGCAGTGAGGGACAGGGTGTCTACAATGAGCAGTTCTTC
CASSEGQGVYNEQFF
>NA|TRBD2|TRBJ2-7|TRBV7-9
TGTGCCAGCAGCGATTCTAGCGGGCTGAGCTCCTACGAGCAGTACTTC
CASSDSSGLSSYEQYF
>NA|TRBD1|TRBJ1-1|TRBV6-5
TGTGCCAGCAAGGAAACCATGGACAGGGCTGAAGCTTTCTTT
CASKETMDRAEAFF
>NA|NA|TRBJ2-5|TRBV5-1
TGCGCCAGCAGTCAAATACAAGAGACCCAGTACTTC
CASSQIQETQYF
>NA|NA|TRBJ2-5|TRBV5-1
TGCGCCAGCAGCCCAGGAGGGGGCGGGAGGGAGACCCAGTACTTC
CASSPGGGGRETQYF
>NA|TRBD1|TRBJ1-5|TRBV30
TGTGCCTGGAGTCTTACAGGGGGCGATCAGCCCCAGCATTTT
CAWSLTGGDQPQHF
>few|NA|TRBJ1-2|TRBV21-1
TGTGCCAGCAGGAGGACAGGGGAAATCTATGGCTACACCTTC
CASRRTGEIYGYTF
>NA|NA|TRBJ2-3|TRBV15
TGTGCCACCAGCAGCGGTATATCCGACACAGATACGCAGTATTTT
CATSSGISDTDTQYF